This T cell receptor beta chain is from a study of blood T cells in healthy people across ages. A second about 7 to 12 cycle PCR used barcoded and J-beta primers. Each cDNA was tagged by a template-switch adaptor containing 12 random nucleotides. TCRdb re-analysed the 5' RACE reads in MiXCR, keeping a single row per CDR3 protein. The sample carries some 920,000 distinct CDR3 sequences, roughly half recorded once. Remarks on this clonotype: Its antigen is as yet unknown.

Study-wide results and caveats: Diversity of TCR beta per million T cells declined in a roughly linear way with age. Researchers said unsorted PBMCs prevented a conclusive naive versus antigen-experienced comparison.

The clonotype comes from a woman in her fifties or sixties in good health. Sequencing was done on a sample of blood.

The CDR3 spells CAISVSRYGYTF. CDR3 nucleotides: TGTGCCATCAGTGTTTCCCGCTATGGCTACACCTTC. The V gene is TRBV10-3, the J gene TRBJ1-2; no clear D. This CDR3 region has 12 residues. Germline CDR1 ENHRY, CDR2 SYGVKD. V shed 4 bases and J shed 4 bases, with 7 bases lying between them.